Ten or more counts support the clone carrying this T cell receptor beta chain. Its target is not known. CDR3 length equals 11 residues. Germline CDR1 reads PRHDT; CDR2 reads FYEKMQ (reference sequence). The V end was cut by 6 bases, the J end by 5 bases, with 7 bases between. This specimen belongs to a study of CD8+CD57+ T cells in acquired aplastic anemia. TCR beta VDJ and CDR3 profiling used genomic DNA as template. TCRdb reanalysed the reads using MiXCR and keeps one entry per CDR3 protein. The repertoire consists of 150,000 to 200,000 distinct CDR3 sequences, with about 48% occurring once and the leading ten covering about 31%. Previously, flow cytometry had revealed CD8+CD57+ cell expansion in the patients chosen for sequencing. As a group, the patients uniformly had severe acquired aplastic anemia. The study sampled blood from patients who had received no therapy. Study-wide findings and caveats: The number of CD8+ CDR3 sequences shared by patients and controls was approximately 28. Researchers reported that CD8+ Simpson's diversity was not significantly different in patients versus controls.

The gene calls are TRBV13 and TRBJ2-5; no firm D call. The material sequenced was sorted CD4+, CD8+, or CD8+CD57+ T cells (not recorded which) from PBMCs. This sequence was found in a human donor with aplastic anemia. This CDR3 reads CASRRMETQYF. The CDR3 region has the DNA TGTGCCAGCAGGAGGATGGAGACCCAGTACTTC.